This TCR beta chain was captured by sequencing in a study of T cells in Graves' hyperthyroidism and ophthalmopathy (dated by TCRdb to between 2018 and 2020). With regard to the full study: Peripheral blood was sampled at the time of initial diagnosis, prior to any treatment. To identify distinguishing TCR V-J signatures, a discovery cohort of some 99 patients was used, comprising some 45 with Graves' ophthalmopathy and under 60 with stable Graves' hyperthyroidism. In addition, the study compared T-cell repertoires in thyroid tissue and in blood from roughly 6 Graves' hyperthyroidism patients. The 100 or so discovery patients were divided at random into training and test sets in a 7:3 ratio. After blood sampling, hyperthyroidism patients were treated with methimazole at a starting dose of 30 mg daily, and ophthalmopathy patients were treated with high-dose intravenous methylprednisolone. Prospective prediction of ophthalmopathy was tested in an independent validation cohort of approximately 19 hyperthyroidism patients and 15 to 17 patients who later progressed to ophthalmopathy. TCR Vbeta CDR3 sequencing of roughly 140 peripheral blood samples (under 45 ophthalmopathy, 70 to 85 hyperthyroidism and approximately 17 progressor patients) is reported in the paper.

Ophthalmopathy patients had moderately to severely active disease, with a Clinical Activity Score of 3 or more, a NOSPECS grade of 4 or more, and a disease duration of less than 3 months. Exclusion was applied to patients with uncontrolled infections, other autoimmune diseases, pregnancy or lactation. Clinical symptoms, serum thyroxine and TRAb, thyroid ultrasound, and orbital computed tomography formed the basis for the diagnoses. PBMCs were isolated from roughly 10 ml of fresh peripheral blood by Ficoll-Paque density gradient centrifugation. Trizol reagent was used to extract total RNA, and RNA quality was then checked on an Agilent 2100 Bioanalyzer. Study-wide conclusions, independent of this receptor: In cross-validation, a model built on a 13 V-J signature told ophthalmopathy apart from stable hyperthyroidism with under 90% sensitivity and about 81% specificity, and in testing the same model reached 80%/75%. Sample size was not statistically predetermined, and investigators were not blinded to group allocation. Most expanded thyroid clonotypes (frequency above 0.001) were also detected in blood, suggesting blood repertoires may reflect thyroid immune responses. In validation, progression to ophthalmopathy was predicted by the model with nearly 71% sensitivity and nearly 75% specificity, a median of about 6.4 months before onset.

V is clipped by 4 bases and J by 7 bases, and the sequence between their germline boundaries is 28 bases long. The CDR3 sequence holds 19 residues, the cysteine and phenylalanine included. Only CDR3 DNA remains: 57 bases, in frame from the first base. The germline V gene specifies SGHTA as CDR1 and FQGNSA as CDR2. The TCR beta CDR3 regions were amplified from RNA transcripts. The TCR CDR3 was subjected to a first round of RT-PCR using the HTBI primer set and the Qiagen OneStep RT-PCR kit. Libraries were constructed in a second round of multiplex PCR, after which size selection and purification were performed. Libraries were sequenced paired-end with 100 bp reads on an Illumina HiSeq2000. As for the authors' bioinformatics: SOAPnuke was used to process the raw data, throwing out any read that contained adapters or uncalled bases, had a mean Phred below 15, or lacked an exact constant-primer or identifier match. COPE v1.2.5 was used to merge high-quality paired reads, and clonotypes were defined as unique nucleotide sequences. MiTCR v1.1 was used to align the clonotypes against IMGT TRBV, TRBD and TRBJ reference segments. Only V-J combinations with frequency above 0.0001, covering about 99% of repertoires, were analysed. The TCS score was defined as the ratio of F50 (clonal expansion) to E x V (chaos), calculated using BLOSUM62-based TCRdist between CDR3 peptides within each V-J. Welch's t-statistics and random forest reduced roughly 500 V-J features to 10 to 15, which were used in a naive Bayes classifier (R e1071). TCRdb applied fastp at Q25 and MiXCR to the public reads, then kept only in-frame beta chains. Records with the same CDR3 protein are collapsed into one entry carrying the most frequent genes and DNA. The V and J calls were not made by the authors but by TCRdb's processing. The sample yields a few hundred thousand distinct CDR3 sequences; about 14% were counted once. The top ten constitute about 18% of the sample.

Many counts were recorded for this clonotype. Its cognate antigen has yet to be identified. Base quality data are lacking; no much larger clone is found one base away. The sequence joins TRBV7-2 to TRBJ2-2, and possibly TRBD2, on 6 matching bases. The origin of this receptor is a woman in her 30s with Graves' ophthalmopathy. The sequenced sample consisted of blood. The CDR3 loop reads CASSSRGWGGVVFDGELFF. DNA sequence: TGTGCCAGCAGCTCCCGAGGCTGGGGCGGGGTTGTATTTGACGGGGAGCTGTTTTTT.